The 28 T cell receptor beta chains given below trace back to one sample, sequenced in a study of blood T cell repertoires in COVID-19. The table came from immunoSEQ multiplex PCR; TCRdb's copy has only in-frame clones and leaves some out. The data contain about 180,000 clones, roughly 87% of them seen just once; the ten biggest clones take up 2% to 2.5%. The sample consisted of PBMCs or T cells enriched from blood (not recorded which). The receptors originated from a woman in her thirties or forties with acute COVID-19.

V gene TRBV6-2 or TRBV6-3 combines with J gene TRBJ2-1; the match to TRBD2 covers 10 bases. With 3 bases clipped from V and 4 bases from J, the junction kept 9 bases outside the gene matches. The CDR3 consists of 17 residues. Germline values: CDR1 MNHEY, CDR2 SVGEGT. In DNA form, the CDR3 reads TGTGCCAGCAGTTATCTACCCGGGACTAGCGTATACAATGAGCAGTTCTTC. Its protein is CASSYLPGTSVYNEQFF.

The V gene is TRBV5-8, the J gene TRBJ1-5; D is uncertain. Trimming cost V 1 base and J 0 bases, with 8 bases left between them. The V gene's germline CDR1 is SGHTS and CDR2 YDEGEE. This CDR3 spans 15 amino acids. CDR3 residues: CASSLYEYSNQPQHF. The CDR3 DNA is TGTGCCAGCAGCTTGTATGAGTATAGCAATCAGCCCCAGCATTTT.

Only one count was recorded for this clone. Other DNA sequences in this sample translate to the same CDR3. The chain employs TRBV12-5 and TRBJ2-5; TRBD2 aligns across 8 bases. V was clipped by 2 bases and J by 4 bases; unmatched bases: 6. Germline V gene data show CDR1 as LGHNT and CDR2 as FRNRAP. The CDR3 loop spans 15 amino acids. This CDR3 reads CASGLSAGGRETQYF. CDR3 DNA: TGTGCTAGTGGTTTGAGTGCGGGAGGCAGAGAGACCCAGTACTTC. Together with reference TRBV12-5 and TRBJ2-5, the CDR3 gives the full variable domain: DARVTQTPRHKVTEMGQEVTMRCQPILGHNTVFWYRQTMMQGLELLAYFRNRAPLDDSGMPKDRFSAEMPDATLATLKIQPSEPRDSAVYFCASGLSAGGRETQYFGPGTRLLVL.

The chain combines TRBV5-1 with TRBJ2-1, with TRBD2 matching 9 bases. The junction had 5 bases not matched to a gene; V was cut back by 4 bases and J by 0 bases. CDR1 and CDR2 (germline): SGHRS, YFSETQ. The CDR3 loop spans 16 amino acids. The CDR3 DNA follows: TGCGCCAGCAGCGGGGGACTAGCCACCTCCTACAATGAGCAGTTCTTC. It codes for CASSGGLATSYNEQFF.

The J gene is TRBJ1-1, the V gene TRBV10-3; D is perhaps TRBD1 (6 bases). In germline, CDR1 is ENHRY, CDR2 SYGVKD. Trimming cost V 2 bases and J 5 bases, with 15 bases left between them. The length of the CDR3 is 15 residues. CDR3 nucleotides: TGTGCCATCAGTGAGCGAGGCAGGGGTCGGACTGAAGCTTTCTTT. Its protein product is CAISERGRGRTEAFF.

This clone was counted a few times. The V call is TRBV7-2, the J call TRBJ2-5; TRBD2 matches at 7 bases. The junction had 4 bases not matched to a gene; V was cut back by 5 bases and J by 7 bases. There are 12 residues in the CDR3. The germline V gene has CDR1 SGHTA and CDR2 FQGNSA. The CDR3 DNA reads TGTGCCAGCAGCCAAGGCGGGGGGACCCAGTACTTC. As protein: CASSQGGGTQYF.

V is TRBV27 and J is TRBJ1-1; TRBD1 agrees at 11 bases. The CDR3 has 15 residues. The germline V gene encodes CDR1 MNHEY and CDR2 SMNVEV (reference sequence). V shed 5 bases and J 3 bases; nucleotides not matched to a gene: 5. The CDR3 region has the DNA TGTGCCAGCAGTGGGCGGGACAGGGGGGACACTGAAGCTTTCTTT. This gives the protein CASSGRDRGDTEAFF.

The gene calls are TRBV7-3 and TRBJ2-5; 10 positions match TRBD2. With 3 bases clipped from V and 4 bases from J, the junction kept 5 bases outside the gene matches. This CDR3 is 15 amino acids long. Per the germline V gene, CDR1 is SGHTA and CDR2 is FQGTGA. DNA for the CDR3: TGTGCCAGCAGCTTTGCTAGCGGGGGCCCAGAGACCCAGTACTTC. It specifies CASSFASGGPETQYF. Variable domain in full (rest from reference TRBV7-3 and TRBJ2-5): GAGVSQTPSNKVTEKGKYVELRCDPISGHTALYWYRQSLGQGPEFLIYFQGTGAADDSGLPNDRFFAVRPEGSVSTLKIQRTERGDSAVYLCASSFASGGPETQYFGPGTRLLVL.

The CDR3 sequence is CASSQDPSGYYEQYF. CDR3 coding DNA: TGCGCCAGCAGCCAAGATCCTAGCGGGTACTACGAGCAGTACTTC. V usage is TRBV4-3 and J usage is TRBJ2-7, with TRBD2 identical over 8 bases. Germline loops: CDR1 LGHNA, CDR2 YSLEER. V dropped 0 bases and J dropped 3; count of bases not matched to a gene: 4. This CDR3 has 15 amino acids.

The rearrangement uses TRBV6-5 and TRBJ2-3, with a possible D match to TRBD2 (6 bases). Between the trimmed V and J ends, which lost 2 bases and 5 bases, there was a span of 11 bases. CDR1 is MNHEY, CDR2 SVGAGI, per germline. This CDR3 region has 14 residues. The CDR3 sequence: CASSYGQGGDTQYF. CDR3 nucleotide sequence: TGTGCCAGCAGTTACGGCCAGGGAGGAGATACGCAGTATTTT.

The genes are TRBV2 and TRBJ1-5; TRBD1 agrees at 9 bases. CDR1 is SNHLY and CDR2 is FYNNEI in the germline V gene. The junction had 3 bases not matched to a gene; V was cut back by 4 bases and J by 5 bases. This CDR3 is 14 amino acids long. The chain's CDR3 is CASSVDRGDQPQHF. CDR3 bases: TGTGCCAGCAGTGTGGACAGGGGAGATCAGCCCCAGCATTTT.

The chain joins TRBV7-8 to TRBJ2-2; the match to TRBD1 covers 7 bases. With V trimmed by 2 bases and J by 2 bases, 5 bases remained unmatched. This CDR3 is built from 16 residues. Germline CDR1 SGHVS, CDR2 FQNEAQ. In DNA, the CDR3 is TGTGCCAGCAGCTTACCGGGACAGACCAACACCGGGGAGCTGTTTTTT. Amino acids: CASSLPGQTNTGELFF.

This clone was counted only a few times. The chain carries TRBV3-1 (or the pseudogene TRBV3-2) and TRBJ1-1; 7 bases line up with TRBD1. The length of the CDR3 is 13 residues. Germline CDR1 LGHDT, CDR2 YNNKEL (reference sequence). V was clipped by 5 bases and J by 1 base; unmatched bases: 1. The CDR3 DNA follows: TGTGCCAGCAGCAGACAGGGGAACACTGAAGCTTTCTTT. Translation: CASSRQGNTEAFF.

The chain recombines TRBV28 with TRBJ2-3; 8 nucleotides match TRBD1. The CDR3 sequence is 17 residues long. The junction had 19 bases not matched to a gene; V was cut back by 11 bases and J by 3 bases. Germline-derived CDR1 and CDR2 are MDHEN and SYDVKM. The CDR3 DNA is TGTGCCGGCTCCGACAGGGGCGCCGAGTTTGGTACAGATACGCAGTATTTT. This sequence encodes CAGSDRGAEFGTDTQYF.

The chain joins TRBV29-1 to TRBJ1-4; TRBD1 might be the D (5 bases). Trimming took 7 bases from V and 6 from J, leaving 18 bases between them. The CDR3 spans 14 residues. Per germline, CDR1 SQVTM and CDR2 ANQGSEA. The CDR3 DNA is TGCAGCGCCGGACCGGGGGGTGGGGATGAAAAACTGTTTTTT. It encodes CSAGPGGGDEKLFF.

The J gene is TRBJ2-7, the V gene TRBV3-1 (or the pseudogene TRBV3-2), with 8 positions matching TRBD1. This CDR3 region has 14 residues. The junction had 12 bases not matched to a gene; V was cut back by 5 bases and J by 9 bases. Germline CDR1 LGHDT, CDR2 YNNKEL (reference sequence). The CDR3 bases are TGTGCCAGCAGCTCAGGGGGCACAGGGTTAAGGCAGTACTTC. Amino acid sequence: CASSSGGTGLRQYF.

The chain is built from TRBV2 and TRBJ2-5; TRBD2 aligns across 7 bases. The V and J ends lost 10 bases and 3 bases, in that order; junction bases with no gene match: 11. Germline V gene data show CDR1 as SNHLY and CDR2 as FYNNEI. This CDR3 is built from 14 residues. The CDR3 sequence is CATEALAVEETQYF. The CDR3 bases are TGTGCCACCGAGGCGCTAGCGGTAGAAGAGACCCAGTACTTC.

V is TRBV2 and J is TRBJ1-5, with 7 bases lining up with TRBD1. Germline V gene lookup returns CDR1 SNHLY and CDR2 FYNNEI. J was trimmed by 7 bases and V by 0 bases; bases with no gene match: 6. CDR3 length equals 15 residues. CDR3 sequence (DNA): TGTGCCAGCAGTGAAGCCGCGACAGGGAACCAGCCCCAGCATTTT. It yields the protein CASSEAATGNQPQHF.

V usage is TRBV3-1 (or the pseudogene TRBV3-2) and J usage is TRBJ2-7; D is undetermined. The CDR3 is made up of 12 amino acids. Trimming cost V 1 base and J 4 bases, with 5 bases left between them. Looked up from germline, CDR1 is LGHDT and CDR2 is YNNKEL (reference sequence). CDR3 sequence: CASSQGPYEQYF. The CDR3 DNA sequence: TGTGCCAGCAGCCAAGGGCCATACGAGCAGTACTTC.

The chain joins TRBV1 to TRBJ1-6. TRBV1 is a pseudogene. The CDR3 has 16 residues. The CDR3 protein is CTSSPQPGGRNSPLHF. CDR3 bases: TGCACCAGCAGTCCTCAACCGGGGGGGCGCAATTCACCCCTCCACTTT.

The rearrangement links TRBV30 to TRBJ1-6; D is ambiguous. The CDR3 is 14 residues long. V was shortened by 6 bases and J by 3 bases, with 12 bases between the two germline ends. Germline lookup yields CDR1 GTSNPN and CDR2 SVGIG (reference sequence). The CDR3 region has the DNA TGTGCCTGCCAATTGACACGCTATAATTCACCCCTCCACTTT. Protein: CACQLTRYNSPLHF.

The chain couples TRBV6-1 to TRBJ1-5; unclear D gene. Trimming removed 3 bases from V and 7 bases from J, with 22 bases in between. This CDR3 has 17 amino acids. In germline, CDR1 is MNHNS, CDR2 SASEGT. The CDR3 loop is CASSDPHTRGGPQPQHF. In nucleotides, the CDR3 is TGTGCCAGCAGTGACCCTCATACACGGGGTGGTCCCCAGCCCCAGCATTTT.

V usage is TRBV11-2 and J usage is TRBJ2-5; 9 bases fit TRBD2. CDR1 SGHAT and CDR2 FQNNGV come from the germline V gene. V lost 4 bases, J lost 5 bases, and 8 bases stayed unmatched. CDR3 length equals 15 residues. The CDR3 loop reads CASSSPGTSLETQYF. CDR3 sequence (DNA): TGTGCCAGCAGCTCCCCCGGGACTAGCCTTGAGACCCAGTACTTC.

The chain employs TRBV27 and TRBJ2-7; the match to TRBD2 covers 7 bases. V lost 2 bases and J lost 5; bases outside the gene matches: 15. Germline V gene data show CDR1 as MNHEY and CDR2 as SMNVEV (reference sequence). This CDR3 comprises 17 residues. CDR3 DNA: TGTGCCAGCAGTTTAAGCCTCTCTACTAGCGTTCCCCACGAGCAGTACTTC. This sequence encodes CASSLSLSTSVPHEQYF.

The V call is TRBV12-3 or TRBV12-4, the J call TRBJ2-1, with 7 bases aligning to TRBD2. With V trimmed by 6 bases and J by 7 bases, 0 bases remained unmatched. The CDR3 is 11 amino acids. The CDR3 region has the DNA TGTGCCAGCAGGGGGGGGAATGAGCAGTTCTTC. Protein: CASRGGNEQFF.

J is TRBJ2-1 and V is TRBV9, with D possibly matching TRBD2 (5 bases). The V gene lost 1 base and the J gene lost 9 bases, with 8 bases spanning the gap. CDR3 length: 12 amino acids. Germline lookup yields CDR1 SGDLS and CDR2 YYNGEE. The CDR3 protein is CASSVSRGEQFF. The DNA of the CDR3 is TGTGCCAGCAGCGTATCTCGGGGTGAGCAGTTCTTC.

The genes are TRBV18 and TRBJ1-1, with TRBD1 as a possible D gene (6 bases). CDR1 and CDR2 (germline): KGHSH, LQKENI. The CDR3 is 13 residues long. Trimming cost V 5 bases and J 1 base, with 8 bases left between them. CDR3 loop: CASSRGQNTEAFF. The CDR3 region has the DNA TGTGCCAGCTCAAGGGGACAGAACACTGAAGCTTTCTTT.

The chain is built from TRBV27 and TRBJ1-1; 10 bases fit TRBD1. This CDR3 spans 16 amino acids. The germline CDR1 and CDR2 sequences are MNHEY and SMNVEV (reference sequence). J gave up 5 bases and V 3 bases, and 9 bases lay outside the gene matches. CDR3 DNA: TGTGCCAGCAGTTTGACAGGGGGCGCGGGGAAAACTGAAGCTTTCTTT. It encodes CASSLTGGAGKTEAFF.